The 30 T cell receptor beta chains given below trace back to one sample, sequenced in a study of blood T cell repertoires in COVID-19. Only in-frame clones appear in the TCRdb table, and some are missing; sequencing was by immunoSEQ multiplex PCR. The table includes approximately 110,000 clones, roughly 83% detected once. Sequencing was performed on peripheral blood. All receptors derive from a human donor in a cohort sampled during active COVID-19.

This chain links TRBV5-4 with TRBJ2-7; 9 nucleotides line up with TRBD2. The germline V gene encodes CDR1 SGHNT and CDR2 YYREEE (reference sequence). Trimming removed 0 bases from V and 2 bases from J; junction bases left unmatched: 3. This CDR3 comprises 15 residues. CDR3 in DNA: TGTGCCAGCAGCTTGGCTAGCGGGGCTACCTACGAGCAGTACTTC. Protein: CASSLASGATYEQYF. The full variable domain, in which reference TRBV5-4 and TRBJ2-7 provide the parts outside the CDR3, is ETGVTQSPTHLIKTRGQQVTLRCSSQSGHNTVSWYQQALGQGPQFIFQYYREEENGRGNFPPRFSGLQFPNYSSELNVNALELDDSALYLCASSLASGATYEQYFGPGTRLTVT.

The rearrangement links TRBV3-1 (or the pseudogene TRBV3-2) to TRBJ1-1; D ambiguous. V was trimmed by 5 bases and J by 1 base, leaving 11 bases between them. From germline, CDR1 is LGHDT and CDR2 YNNKEL (reference sequence). This CDR3 comprises 14 residues. DNA of the CDR3: TGTGCCAGCAGCGTGAGGGTGGGGAACACTGAAGCTTTCTTT. Its translation is CASSVRVGNTEAFF.

This clone came up a few times. This chain links TRBV11-2 with TRBJ2-7; 7 positions match TRBD1. The V gene's germline CDR1 is SGHAT and CDR2 FQNNGV. The CDR3 runs 16 residues. J gave up 0 bases and V 5 bases, and 10 bases lay outside the gene matches. The CDR3 DNA sequence: TGTGCCAGCAGCCGGATGATTAGGGACAGCTCCTACGAGCAGTACTTC. Translation gives CASSRMIRDSSYEQYF.

Only one count was recorded for this clone. V gene TRBV19 combines with J gene TRBJ2-1; TRBD1 agrees at 9 bases. Germline V CDR1 and CDR2: LNHDA, SQIVND (reference sequence). The CDR3 is 15 residues long. V dropped 8 bases and J dropped 4; count of bases not matched to a gene: 9. The CDR3 protein is CASGPTGTGYNEQFF. DNA of the CDR3: TGTGCCAGTGGACCCACCGGGACAGGGTACAATGAGCAGTTCTTC.

The chain combines TRBV4-1 with TRBJ2-1, with TRBD2 matching over 7 bases. Trimming at V came to 0 bases and at J to 13 bases, leaving 3 bases not matched to a gene. The CDR3 is 12 amino acids. Germline loops: CDR1 MGHRA, CDR2 YSYEKL. CDR3 loop: CASSQDGGSQFF. DNA of the CDR3: TGCGCCAGCAGCCAAGATGGCGGGAGTCAGTTCTTC.

V is TRBV6-2 or TRBV6-3 and J is TRBJ2-1; 10 nucleotides align to TRBD2. J was trimmed by 7 bases and V by 2 bases; bases with no gene match: 8. Germline lookup yields CDR1 MNHEY and CDR2 SVGEGT. The CDR3 contains 16 residues. CDR3 loop: CASSYGLAGDQNEQFF. Written as DNA, the CDR3 is TGTGCCAGCAGTTACGGGCTAGCGGGAGATCAAAATGAGCAGTTCTTC.

This rearrangement joins TRBV30 to TRBJ1-6; D may be TRBD1 (5 bases). CDR1 is GTSNPN, CDR2 SVGIG, per germline (reference sequence). This CDR3 comprises 15 residues. Deletions cut 0 bases from V and 9 bases from J, with 15 bases between. The CDR3 region is CAWSVYTGGGSPLHF. In DNA form, the CDR3 reads TGTGCCTGGAGTGTATATACCGGGGGGGGTTCACCCCTCCACTTT.

The V gene is TRBV4-2, the J gene TRBJ1-2, with 9 bases aligning to TRBD1. The CDR3 is 18 amino acids. J lost 3 bases, V lost 0 bases, and 11 bases had no gene match. Per the germline V gene, CDR1 is LGHNA and CDR2 is YNFKEQ. The CDR3 DNA is TGTGCCAGCAGCCAAGATTTGGGACAGGGTTCTTTTCACTATGGCTACACCTTC. Its protein product is CASSQDLGQGSFHYGYTF.

This clone has just a few counts. V gene TRBV7-2 combines with J gene TRBJ2-1; perhaps TRBD2 as D (6 bases). The CDR3 runs 14 residues. The germline V gene has CDR1 SGHTA and CDR2 FQGNSA. V was pared by 2 bases and J by 9 bases, with 14 bases between. The CDR3 DNA reads as TGTGCCAGCAGCTTAAGTTCAGGGACTGGTGAGCAGTTCTTC. Translating it yields CASSLSSGTGEQFF.

This clone was picked up one time. The rearrangement joins TRBV2 to TRBJ1-4, with 8 bases identical to TRBD1. The CDR3 runs 15 residues. Germline V gene lookup returns CDR1 SNHLY and CDR2 FYNNEI. J lost 5 bases, V lost 3 bases, and 5 bases had no gene match. CDR3 nucleotide sequence: TGTGCCAGCAGTGATCCCGGACAGGGAAATGAAAAACTGTTTTTT. It is translated as CASSDPGQGNEKLFF.

This clone was recorded once. V is TRBV4-1 and J is TRBJ2-7; TRBD1 matches at 8 bases. This CDR3 spans 15 amino acids. V lost 2 bases to trimming and J lost 2 bases; unmatched junction nucleotides: 5. Per germline, CDR1 MGHRA and CDR2 YSYEKL. The CDR3 spells CASSQPDRVAYEQYF. The CDR3 coding sequence is TGCGCCAGCAGCCAACCGGACAGGGTCGCCTACGAGCAGTACTTC.

J is TRBJ2-1 and V is TRBV18; 7 bases align to TRBD2. V trimming: 3 bases; J trimming: 10 bases; junction bases outside the gene matches: 12. CDR3 length: 15 amino acids. Germline V gene lookup returns CDR1 KGHSH and CDR2 LQKENI. For the CDR3, the DNA is TGTGCCAGCTCACCGCGGTGGGAGGGTGGGCGAGAGCAGTTCTTC. The encoded protein is CASSPRWEGGREQFF.

The CDR3 region is CASSLAGTANYGYTF. In DNA, the CDR3 is TGTGCCAGCAGCTTAGCGGGGACAGCAAACTATGGCTACACCTTC. The rearrangement links TRBV7-2 to TRBJ1-2; 7 positions agree with TRBD1. Germline loops: CDR1 SGHTA, CDR2 FQGNSA. The trim removed 0 bases at V and 2 bases at J, leaving 3 bases unmatched. The CDR3 contains 15 residues.

The chain employs TRBV9 and TRBJ2-2; possible D gene TRBD1, 6 bases. V lost 3 bases to trimming and J lost 1 base, with 16 bases between them. CDR1 and CDR2 from the germline V gene are SGDLS and YYNGEE. The CDR3 sequence is 17 residues long. The CDR3 reads CASSAPQGGVNTGELFF. The CDR3 bases are TGTGCCAGCAGCGCCCCCCAAGGGGGAGTGAACACCGGGGAGCTGTTTTTT.

V usage is TRBV18 and J usage is TRBJ2-5; D remains unclear. Trimming took off 3 bases at V and 5 bases at J, with 10 bases between the two ends. The CDR3 sequence is 13 residues long. Germline loops: CDR1 KGHSH, CDR2 LQKENI. The CDR3 nucleotides read TGTGCCAGCTCACCCGGTGATTCGGAGACCCAGTACTTC. Translating it yields CASSPGDSETQYF.

The chain links TRBV18 to TRBJ1-4; D uncertain. This CDR3 contains 15 residues. V gave up 1 base and J gave up 5 bases, with 11 bases separating them. The germline gives CDR1 KGHSH, CDR2 LQKENI. CDR3 nucleotide sequence: TGTGCCAGCTCACCACTGCGGACTGCAAATGAAAAACTGTTTTTT. Its translation: CASSPLRTANEKLFF.

The chain combines TRBV19 with TRBJ2-3, with D tentatively TRBD1 (6 bases). The germline CDR1 and CDR2 sequences are LNHDA and SQIVND (reference sequence). V lost 6 bases, J lost 2 bases, and 9 bases lay in between. CDR3 length equals 13 residues. CDR3 in DNA: TGTGCCAGTAGCCGGACAGTCACAGATACGCAGTATTTT. It specifies CASSRTVTDTQYF.

J is TRBJ1-4 and V is TRBV25-1, with D perhaps matching TRBD1 (6 bases). Trimming shortened V by 8 bases and J by 3 bases, and 19 bases separated the two germline ends. Germline loops: CDR1 MGHDK, CDR2 SYGVNS. There are 16 residues in the CDR3. The CDR3 region has the DNA TGTGCCAGCGGTACACATGTACAGGGACCTAATGAAAAACTGTTTTTT. It encodes CASGTHVQGPNEKLFF.

The chain has TRBV28 and TRBJ1-1; TRBD1 aligns across 9 bases. CDR3 length: 14 amino acids. The V and J ends lost 2 bases and 7 bases, in that order; junction bases with no gene match: 5. Germline CDR1 reads MDHEN; CDR2 reads SYDVKM. CDR3 sequence (DNA): TGTGCCAGCAGTTTACGGGACAGGGAGAGTGAAGCTTTCTTT. Its translation: CASSLRDRESEAFF.

CDR3 amino acids: CASSLRSGDEAFF. In DNA, the CDR3 is TGTGCCAGCAGCCTCCGTTCAGGGGATGAAGCTTTCTTT. The gene calls are TRBV12-3 or TRBV12-4 and TRBJ1-1; a weak D match, TRBD1 (6 bases). Between the trimmed V and J ends, which lost 6 bases and 7 bases, there was a span of 15 bases. The CDR3 sequence is 13 residues long.

This clone appeared a single time. The rearrangement joins TRBV5-4 to TRBJ2-7; 7 bases align to TRBD2. Per the germline V gene, CDR1 is SGHNT and CDR2 is YYREEE (reference sequence). This CDR3 contains 15 residues. J was trimmed by 2 bases and V by 2 bases; bases with no gene match: 7. CDR3: CASSFSAGFPYEQYF. The CDR3 DNA reads as TGTGCCAGCAGCTTCTCAGCGGGGTTCCCCTACGAGCAGTACTTC.

The chain has TRBV28 and TRBJ1-2; 12 nucleotides agree with TRBD1. This CDR3 is 14 amino acids long. V shed 6 bases, J shed 8 bases, and the junction held 7 bases outside the gene matches. Germline V gene sequence: CDR1 MDHEN, CDR2 SYDVKM. The CDR3 region has the DNA TGTGCCAGCAGATTGACCGGGACAGGGGGCGGCTACACCTTC. This encodes CASRLTGTGGGYTF.

This clone was detected once. J is TRBJ2-1 and V is TRBV5-1; D ambiguous. This CDR3 has 14 residues. Germline V gene lookup returns CDR1 SGHRS and CDR2 YFSETQ. V gave up 4 bases and J gave up 0 bases, with 8 bases separating them. The CDR3 loop is CASSPPLSYNEQFF. In nucleotides, the CDR3 is TGCGCCAGCAGCCCACCACTCTCCTACAATGAGCAGTTCTTC.

This clone appeared a single time. The chain combines TRBV9 with TRBJ2-5, with 7 nucleotides matching TRBD2. CDR3 length: 16 residues. Germline CDR1 SGDLS, CDR2 YYNGEE. V trimming: 1 base; J trimming: 2 bases; junction bases outside the gene matches: 8. The CDR3 region is CASSVRSSGNQETQYF. CDR3 DNA sequence: TGTGCCAGCAGCGTAAGGTCTAGCGGAAATCAAGAGACCCAGTACTTC. The variable domain in full, completed from reference TRBV9 and TRBJ2-5, reads DSGVTQTPKHLITATGQRVTLRCSPRSGDLSVYWYQQSLDQGLQFLIQYYNGEERAKGNILERFSAQQFPDLHSELNLSSLELGDSALYFCASSVRSSGNQETQYFGPGTRLLVL.

This chain uses TRBV11-3 with TRBJ2-5, with 7 bases lining up with TRBD1. This CDR3 is 13 amino acids long. Germline lookup yields CDR1 SGHNT and CDR2 YENEEA. Unmatched junction bases numbered 4, after V lost 5 bases and J lost 4 bases. Written as DNA, the CDR3 is TGTGCCAGCAGCCAGGGGGTATCAGAGACCCAGTACTTC. Amino acid sequence: CASSQGVSETQYF.

This chain uses TRBV7-3 with TRBJ1-1; D might be TRBD1 (5 bases). CDR1 is SGHTA and CDR2 is FQGTGA in the germline V gene. The CDR3 is 14 residues long. The germline V and J ends were trimmed by 5 bases and 1 base, with 11 bases remaining between them. The CDR3 DNA reads as TGTGCCAGCAGCGGTTCGGGGGGGAACACTGAAGCTTTCTTT. Its translation is CASSGSGGNTEAFF.

The gene calls are TRBV5-1 and TRBJ2-5; D is unclear. Germline V gene sequence: CDR1 SGHRS, CDR2 YFSETQ. Trimming stripped 7 bases from V and 1 base from J, with 11 bases between. This CDR3 comprises 13 residues. CDR3 in DNA: TGCGCCAGCGGTGTAACAGTCCAAGAGACCCAGTACTTC. Residues: CASGVTVQETQYF.

The V and J genes are TRBV7-2 and TRBJ1-1; maybe TRBD1 (5 bases). This CDR3 comprises 13 residues. Germline CDR1 is SGHTA and CDR2 is FQGNSA. Trimming shortened V by 4 bases and J by 6 bases, and 12 bases separated the two germline ends. The chain's CDR3 is CASSSWGGPEAFF. CDR3 nucleotide sequence: TGTGCCAGCAGCTCCTGGGGGGGACCTGAAGCTTTCTTT.

The CDR3 spells CAIRKGLAGGETQYF. As DNA, the CDR3 is TGTGCCATCAGAAAGGGACTAGCGGGAGGAGAGACCCAGTACTTC. The rearrangement links TRBV10-3 to TRBJ2-5, with 15 bases lining up with TRBD2. Germline CDR1 reads ENHRY; CDR2 reads SYGVKD. The CDR3 covers 15 residues. J lost 4 bases, V lost 6 bases, and 3 bases had no gene match.

This clone was found a few times. The gene calls are TRBV9 and TRBJ2-3, with 12 positions matching TRBD1. This CDR3 has 18 amino acids. V shed 2 bases and J 5 bases; nucleotides not matched to a gene: 12. Per the germline V gene, CDR1 is SGDLS and CDR2 is YYNGEE. DNA of the CDR3: TGTGCCAGCAGCGTCTCCCCGGGACAGGGGGCGGCGGGAGATACGCAGTATTTT. Residues: CASSVSPGQGAAGDTQYF.